The 7 T cell receptor beta chains in this list originate from one sample, sequenced in a study of cytomegalovirus exposure and HLA in healthy donors. The PCR made use of 60 Vbeta and 13 Jbeta primers. Produced via immunoSEQ multiplex PCR; TCRdb's table is partial and in-frame only. Here the sample spans 80,000 to 100,000 clones, approximately 73% being singletons. The sequencing input was PBMCs. The source is a man aged 40-55 years in good health and CMV-seronegative.

Ten or more counts support this clone. The sample holds other DNA sequences that translate to the same CDR3. The chain couples TRBV7-2 to TRBJ2-5; maybe TRBD2 (6 bases). The germline V gene encodes CDR1 SGHTA and CDR2 FQGNSA. V lost 1 base, J lost 3 bases, and 9 bases lay in between. The length of the CDR3 is 14 residues. The CDR3 loop is CASSLVAAEETQYF. The CDR3 coding sequence is TGTGCCAGCAGCTTAGTAGCGGCGGAAGAGACCCAGTACTTC.

The rearrangement uses TRBV18 and TRBJ2-1; 12 nucleotides line up with TRBD2. The CDR3 loop spans 17 amino acids. The germline gives CDR1 KGHSH, CDR2 LQKENI. V lost 2 bases to trimming and J lost 5 bases; unmatched junction nucleotides: 7. The CDR3 coding sequence is TGTGCCAGCTCACCAAATAGAGCTAGCGGGGGGGACAATGAGCAGTTCTTC. Protein: CASSPNRASGGDNEQFF.

This sequence joins TRBV19 and TRBJ2-4; 9 nucleotides match TRBD1. The CDR3 has 15 residues. Germline-derived CDR1 and CDR2 are LNHDA and SQIVND (reference sequence). V lost 7 bases, J lost 0 bases, and 4 bases stayed unmatched. CDR3 sequence (DNA): TGTGCCAGTAATGACAGGGGGGTAGCCAAAAACATTCAGTACTTC. Its protein is CASNDRGVAKNIQYF. Using reference TRBV19 and TRBJ2-4 for the parts outside the CDR3, the full variable domain is DGGITQSPKYLFRKEGQNVTLSCEQNLNHDAMYWYRQDPGQGLRLIYYSQIVNDFQKGDIAEGYSVSREKKESFPLTVTSAQKNPTAFYLCASNDRGVAKNIQYFGAGTRLSVL.

This clone appeared a few times. The rearrangement links TRBV15 to TRBJ2-7; D possibly corresponds to TRBD1 (6 bases). Germline assignment: CDR1 LNHNV and CDR2 YYDKDF (reference sequence). The CDR3 spans 16 residues. V was cut by 3 bases and J by 3 bases, with 18 bases left in between. The CDR3 loop reads CATSSWQGPERYEQYF. CDR3 sequence (DNA): TGTGCCACCAGCAGTTGGCAGGGGCCGGAGCGCTACGAGCAGTACTTC.

V usage is TRBV29-1 and J usage is TRBJ2-1, with TRBD1 as a possible D gene (6 bases). Germline V gives CDR1 SQVTM, CDR2 ANQGSEA. This CDR3 has 14 residues. With 4 bases removed from V and 1 base from J, the gap between germline ends came to 11 bases. CDR3 amino acids: CSVVVRGSYNEQFF. As DNA, the CDR3 is TGCAGCGTTGTGGTCAGGGGTTCCTACAATGAGCAGTTCTTC.

The chain links TRBV10-3 to TRBJ2-2; D perhaps matches TRBD1 (6 bases). V gave up 11 bases and J gave up 8 bases, with 12 bases separating them. There are 11 residues in the CDR3. Per germline, CDR1 ENHRY and CDR2 SYGVKD. CDR3 nucleotides: TGTGCCGTACACAGGGAAGGGGAGCTGTTTTTT. This sequence encodes CAVHREGELFF.

V gene TRBV28 combines with J gene TRBJ2-1, with TRBD2 matching 12 bases. V dropped 2 bases and J dropped 5; count of bases not matched to a gene: 4. CDR3 length: 16 residues. Germline V gene sequence: CDR1 MDHEN, CDR2 SYDVKM. CDR3 loop: CASSLQTSGSNNEQFF. In DNA, the CDR3 is TGTGCCAGCAGTTTACAGACTAGCGGGAGTAACAATGAGCAGTTCTTC.